What follows is one T cell receptor beta chain and its context. Its antigen is as yet unknown. The sort gate was single viable CD3+CD4+CD8-CD45RO+ cells for memory CD4+ T cells. Serostatus was set by detecting CMV pp150, pp28, p38, p52 IgG. The data belong to a study of memory CD4+ T cells and cytomegalovirus serostatus. CDR3 size: 15 residues. From germline, CDR1 is SGHNT and CDR2 YENEEA. Deletions cut 3 bases from V and 2 bases from J, with 12 bases between. Study-level results: Suggested: most of the CMV-linked TCR signature lies in CD4+ memory cells. CMV serostatus prediction reached median AUC about 0.96, or 0.93 with US-trained model.

Authors' methods: Out-of-frame sequences were removed, leaving a few million distinct TCRbeta sequences. Profiling relied on immunoSEQ multiplex PCR, and the TCRdb table lists in-frame clones only, not all of them. That table furnishes V, J and clone size, whereas the DNA furnished D and trimming. The table records fewer than 40,000 clones, 79% of them present only once. The source is an adult in good health and CMV-seropositive. The sample comprised memory CD4+ T cells from blood. This chain connects TRBV11-3 to TRBJ2-3, with D tentatively TRBD1 (5 bases). CDR3 bases: TGTGCCAGCAGCTTGACAGCGAGCTACACAGATACGCAGTATTTT. Translating it yields CASSLTASYTDTQYF.